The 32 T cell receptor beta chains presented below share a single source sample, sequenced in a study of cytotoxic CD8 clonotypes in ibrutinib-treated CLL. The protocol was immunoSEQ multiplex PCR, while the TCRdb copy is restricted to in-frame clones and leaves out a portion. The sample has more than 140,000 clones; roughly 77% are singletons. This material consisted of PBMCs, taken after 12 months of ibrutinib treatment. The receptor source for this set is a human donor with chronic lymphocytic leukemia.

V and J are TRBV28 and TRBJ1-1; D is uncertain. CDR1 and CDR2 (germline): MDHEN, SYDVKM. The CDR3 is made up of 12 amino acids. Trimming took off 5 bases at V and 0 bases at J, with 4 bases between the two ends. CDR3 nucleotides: TGTGCCAGCAGTATCATGAACACTGAAGCTTTCTTT. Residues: CASSIMNTEAFF.

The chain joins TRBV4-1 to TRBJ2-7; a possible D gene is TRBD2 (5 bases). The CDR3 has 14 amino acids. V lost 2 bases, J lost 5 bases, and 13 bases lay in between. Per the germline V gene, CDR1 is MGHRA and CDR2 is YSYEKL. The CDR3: CASSQPGYGNEQYF. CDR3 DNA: TGCGCCAGCAGCCAACCGGGGTACGGGAACGAGCAGTACTTC.

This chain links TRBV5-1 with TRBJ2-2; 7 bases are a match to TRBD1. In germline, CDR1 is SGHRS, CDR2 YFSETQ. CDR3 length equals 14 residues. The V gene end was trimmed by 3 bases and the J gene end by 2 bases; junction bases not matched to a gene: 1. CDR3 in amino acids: CASSWDSNTGELFF. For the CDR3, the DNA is TGCGCCAGCAGCTGGGACAGCAACACCGGGGAGCTGTTTTTT.

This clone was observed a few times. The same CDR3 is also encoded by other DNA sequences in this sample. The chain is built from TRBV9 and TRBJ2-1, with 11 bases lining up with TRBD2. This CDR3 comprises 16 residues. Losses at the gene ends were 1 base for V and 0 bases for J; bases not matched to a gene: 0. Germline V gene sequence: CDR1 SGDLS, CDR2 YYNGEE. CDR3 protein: CASSVTSGSSYNEQFF. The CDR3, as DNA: TGTGCCAGCAGCGTAACTAGCGGGAGCTCCTACAATGAGCAGTTCTTC.

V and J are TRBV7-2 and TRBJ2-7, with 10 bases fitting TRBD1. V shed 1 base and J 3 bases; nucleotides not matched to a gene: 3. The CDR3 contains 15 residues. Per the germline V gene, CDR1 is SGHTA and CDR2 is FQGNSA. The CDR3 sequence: CASSLVGQGSYEQYF. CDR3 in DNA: TGTGCCAGCAGCTTAGTGGGACAGGGGAGCTACGAGCAGTACTTC.

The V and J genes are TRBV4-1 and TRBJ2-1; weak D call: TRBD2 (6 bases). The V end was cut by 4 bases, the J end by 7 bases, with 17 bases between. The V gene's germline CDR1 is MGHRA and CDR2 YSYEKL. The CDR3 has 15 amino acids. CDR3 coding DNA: TGCGCCAGCAGCCCAACGCGAGCTAGCGAAAATGAGCAGTTCTTC. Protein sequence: CASSPTRASENEQFF.

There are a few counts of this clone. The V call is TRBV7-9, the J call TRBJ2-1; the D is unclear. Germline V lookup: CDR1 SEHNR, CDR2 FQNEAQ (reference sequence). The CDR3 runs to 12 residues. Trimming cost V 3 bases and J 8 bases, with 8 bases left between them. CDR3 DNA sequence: TGTGCCAGCAGCTTCATAGACCATGAGCAGTTCTTC. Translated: CASSFIDHEQFF.

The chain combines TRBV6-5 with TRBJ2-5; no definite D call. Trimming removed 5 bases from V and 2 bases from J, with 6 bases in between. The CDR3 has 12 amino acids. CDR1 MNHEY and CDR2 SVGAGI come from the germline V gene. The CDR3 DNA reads TGTGCCAGCAGTGAAGCGCAAGAGACCCAGTACTTC. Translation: CASSEAQETQYF.

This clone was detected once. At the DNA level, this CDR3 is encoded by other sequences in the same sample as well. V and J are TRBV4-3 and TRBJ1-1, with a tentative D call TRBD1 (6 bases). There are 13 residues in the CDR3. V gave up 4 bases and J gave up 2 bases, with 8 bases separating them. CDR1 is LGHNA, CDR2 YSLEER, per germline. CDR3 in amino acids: CASSRDTNTEAFF. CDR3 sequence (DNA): TGCGCCAGCAGCCGGGACACCAACACTGAAGCTTTCTTT.

This CDR3 is CASSGLGTDTGELFF. CDR3 nucleotides: TGTGCCAGCAGTGGACTCGGCACGGACACCGGGGAGCTGTTTTTT. The rearrangement uses TRBV6-4 and TRBJ2-2, with D hard to call. The CDR3 runs to 15 residues. Per germline, CDR1 MRHNA and CDR2 SNTAGT. V was pared by 4 bases and J by 3 bases, with 12 bases between.

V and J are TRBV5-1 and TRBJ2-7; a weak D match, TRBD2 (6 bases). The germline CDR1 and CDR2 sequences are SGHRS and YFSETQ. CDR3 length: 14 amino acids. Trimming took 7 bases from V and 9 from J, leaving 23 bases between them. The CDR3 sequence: CASRMEGTLDSQYF. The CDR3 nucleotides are TGCGCCAGCCGGATGGAGGGGACCCTTGACTCGCAGTACTTC. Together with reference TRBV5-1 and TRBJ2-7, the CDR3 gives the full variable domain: KAGVTQTPRYLIKTRGQQVTLSCSPISGHRSVSWYQQTPGQGLQFLFEYFSETQRNKGNFPGRFSGRQFSNSRSEMNVSTLELGDSALYLCASRMEGTLDSQYFGPGTRLTVT.

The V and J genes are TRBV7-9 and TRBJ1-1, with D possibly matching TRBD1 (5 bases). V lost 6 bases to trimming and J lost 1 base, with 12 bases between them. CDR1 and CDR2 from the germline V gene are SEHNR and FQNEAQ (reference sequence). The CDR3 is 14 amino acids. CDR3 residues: CASRPGGWNTEAFF. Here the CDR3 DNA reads TGTGCCAGCAGGCCCGGGGGTTGGAACACTGAAGCTTTCTTT.

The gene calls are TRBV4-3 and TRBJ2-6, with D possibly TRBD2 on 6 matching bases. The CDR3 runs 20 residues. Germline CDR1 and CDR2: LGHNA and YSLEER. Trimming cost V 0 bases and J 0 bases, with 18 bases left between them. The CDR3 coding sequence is TGCGCCAGCAGCCAAGAAATTACGGGACTCCGAAGCTCTGGGGCCAACGTCCTGACTTTC. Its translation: CASSQEITGLRSSGANVLTF.

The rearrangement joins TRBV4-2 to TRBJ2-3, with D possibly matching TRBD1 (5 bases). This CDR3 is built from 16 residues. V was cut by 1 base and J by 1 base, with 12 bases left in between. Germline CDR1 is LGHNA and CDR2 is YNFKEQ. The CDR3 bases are TGTGCCAGCAGCCAAGGTGTTGGGGCTGGCACAGATACGCAGTATTTT. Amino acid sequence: CASSQGVGAGTDTQYF.

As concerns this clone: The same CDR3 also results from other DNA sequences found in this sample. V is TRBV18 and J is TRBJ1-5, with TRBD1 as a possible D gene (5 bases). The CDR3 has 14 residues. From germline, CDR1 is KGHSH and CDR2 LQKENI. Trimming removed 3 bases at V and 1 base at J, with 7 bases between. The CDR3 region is CASSPGGSNQPQHF. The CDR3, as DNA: TGTGCCAGCTCACCGGGGGGGAGCAATCAGCCCCAGCATTTT.

For the CDR3, the DNA is TGTGCCAGCAGCTTGAGAGGAACAACTAATGAAAAACTGTTTTTT. Translation gives CASSLRGTTNEKLFF. The gene calls are TRBV5-5 and TRBJ1-4; no definite D call. The CDR3 has 15 amino acids. Germline V gene lookup returns CDR1 SGHKS and CDR2 YYEKEE (reference sequence). V was trimmed by 1 base and J by 0 bases, leaving 7 bases between them. Looking up the rest from reference TRBV5-5 and TRBJ1-4 gives the full variable domain: DAGVTQSPTHLIKTRGQQVTLRCSPISGHKSVSWYQQVLGQGPQFIFQYYEKEERGRGNFPDRFSARQFPNYSSELNVNALLLGDSALYLCASSLRGTTNEKLFFGSGTQLSVL.

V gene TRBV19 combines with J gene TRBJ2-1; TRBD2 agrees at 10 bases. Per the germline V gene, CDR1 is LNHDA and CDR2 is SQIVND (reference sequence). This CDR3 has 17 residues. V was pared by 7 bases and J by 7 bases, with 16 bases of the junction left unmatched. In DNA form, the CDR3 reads TGTGCCAGTACTTTATTAGCGGGAGGTTCTGGGGTGAATGAGCAGTTCTTC. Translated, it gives CASTLLAGGSGVNEQFF.

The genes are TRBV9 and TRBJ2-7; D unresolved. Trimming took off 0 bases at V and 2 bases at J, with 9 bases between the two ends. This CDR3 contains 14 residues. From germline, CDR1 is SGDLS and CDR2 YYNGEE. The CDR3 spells CASSVAAGTYEQYF. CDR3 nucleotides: TGTGCCAGCAGCGTAGCGGCAGGTACCTACGAGCAGTACTTC.

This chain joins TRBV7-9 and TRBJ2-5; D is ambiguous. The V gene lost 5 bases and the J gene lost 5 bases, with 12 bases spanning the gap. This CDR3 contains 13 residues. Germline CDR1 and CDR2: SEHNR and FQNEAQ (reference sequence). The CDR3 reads CASSPPGAETQYF. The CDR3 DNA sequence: TGTGCCAGCAGCCCCCCCGGTGCGGAGACCCAGTACTTC.

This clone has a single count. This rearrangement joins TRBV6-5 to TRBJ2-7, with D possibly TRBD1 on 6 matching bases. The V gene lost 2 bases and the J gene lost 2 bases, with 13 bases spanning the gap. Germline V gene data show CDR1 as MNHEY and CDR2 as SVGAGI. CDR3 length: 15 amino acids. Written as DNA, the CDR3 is TGTGCCAGCAGTTACGTAGGGGGTGGGACCTACGAGCAGTACTTC. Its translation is CASSYVGGGTYEQYF.

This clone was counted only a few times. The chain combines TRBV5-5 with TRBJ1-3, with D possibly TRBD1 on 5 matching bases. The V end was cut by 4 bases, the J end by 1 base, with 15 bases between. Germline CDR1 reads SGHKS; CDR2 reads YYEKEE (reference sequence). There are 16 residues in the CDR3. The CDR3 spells CASSRGGGFSGNTIYF. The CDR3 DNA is TGTGCCAGCAGCCGGGGCGGGGGTTTTTCTGGAAACACCATATATTTT.

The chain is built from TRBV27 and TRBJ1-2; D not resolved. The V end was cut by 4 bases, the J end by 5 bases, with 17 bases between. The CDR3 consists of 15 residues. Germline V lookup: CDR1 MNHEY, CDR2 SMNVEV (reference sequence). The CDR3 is CASSSPHTGSYGYTF. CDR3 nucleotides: TGTGCCAGCAGTTCTCCTCACACGGGAAGTTATGGCTACACCTTC.

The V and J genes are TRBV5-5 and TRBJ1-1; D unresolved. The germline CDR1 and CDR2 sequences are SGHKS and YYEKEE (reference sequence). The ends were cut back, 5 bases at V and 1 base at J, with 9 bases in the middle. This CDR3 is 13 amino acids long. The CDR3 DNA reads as TGTGCCAGCAGATACGCCACGAACACTGAAGCTTTCTTT. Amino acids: CASRYATNTEAFF.

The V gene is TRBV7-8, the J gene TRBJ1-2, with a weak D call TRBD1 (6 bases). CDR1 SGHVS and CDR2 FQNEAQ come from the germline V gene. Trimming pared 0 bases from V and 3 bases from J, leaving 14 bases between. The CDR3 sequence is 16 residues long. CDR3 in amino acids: CASSLAGGADYYGYTF. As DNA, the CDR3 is TGTGCCAGCAGCTTAGCCGGGGGGGCTGATTACTATGGCTACACCTTC.

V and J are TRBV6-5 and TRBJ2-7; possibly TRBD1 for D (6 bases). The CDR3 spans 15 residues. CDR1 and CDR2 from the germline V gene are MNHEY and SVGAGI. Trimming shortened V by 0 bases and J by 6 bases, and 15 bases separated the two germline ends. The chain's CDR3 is CASSYSIRQAREQYF. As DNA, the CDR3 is TGTGCCAGCAGTTACTCGATCCGACAGGCGCGCGAGCAGTACTTC.

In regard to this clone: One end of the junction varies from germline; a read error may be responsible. CDR3 sequence: CAISAANTEAFF. The CDR3 bases are TGTGCCATCAGTGCTGCGAACACTGAAGCTTTCTTT. The chain carries TRBV6-5 and TRBJ1-1; D is undetermined. CDR1 is MNHEY, CDR2 SVGAGI, per germline. The CDR3 covers 12 residues.

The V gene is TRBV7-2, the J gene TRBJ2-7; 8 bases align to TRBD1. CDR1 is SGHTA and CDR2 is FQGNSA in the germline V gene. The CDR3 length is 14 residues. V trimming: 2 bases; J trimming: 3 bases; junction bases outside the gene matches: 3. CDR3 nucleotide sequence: TGTGCCAGCAGCTTACCGGGACAGGACTACGAGCAGTACTTC. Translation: CASSLPGQDYEQYF.

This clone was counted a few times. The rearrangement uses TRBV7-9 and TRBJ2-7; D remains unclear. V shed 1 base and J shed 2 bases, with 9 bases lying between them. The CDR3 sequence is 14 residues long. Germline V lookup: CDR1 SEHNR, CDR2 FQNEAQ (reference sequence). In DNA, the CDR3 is TGTGCCAGCAGCTTAGTGGCTACGGCCTACGAGCAGTACTTC. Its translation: CASSLVATAYEQYF.

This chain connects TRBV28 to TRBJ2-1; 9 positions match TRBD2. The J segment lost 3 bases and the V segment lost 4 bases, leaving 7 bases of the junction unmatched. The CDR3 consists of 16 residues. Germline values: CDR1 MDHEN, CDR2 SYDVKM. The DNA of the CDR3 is TGTGCCAGCAGTTCACGGCTAGCGGGAAACTACAATGAGCAGTTCTTC. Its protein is CASSSRLAGNYNEQFF.

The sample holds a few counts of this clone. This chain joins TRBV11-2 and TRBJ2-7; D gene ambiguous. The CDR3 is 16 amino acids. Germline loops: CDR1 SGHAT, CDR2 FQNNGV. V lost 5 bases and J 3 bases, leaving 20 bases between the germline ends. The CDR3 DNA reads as TGTGCCAGCAGCCCTCCGCGATTTCAGGTCGACTACGAGCAGTACTTC. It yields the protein CASSPPRFQVDYEQYF.

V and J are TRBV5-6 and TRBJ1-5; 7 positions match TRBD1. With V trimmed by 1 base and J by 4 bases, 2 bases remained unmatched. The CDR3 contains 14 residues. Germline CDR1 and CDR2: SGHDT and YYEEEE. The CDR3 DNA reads TGTGCCAGCAGCTTGTTGGACAGGAATCAGCCCCAGCATTTT. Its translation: CASSLLDRNQPQHF.

The CDR3 spells CASSTRTALAKNIQYF. CDR3 in DNA: TGTGCCAGCAGCACAAGGACAGCTCTAGCCAAAAACATTCAGTACTTC. J is TRBJ2-4 and V is TRBV7-2, with D possibly matching TRBD1 (6 bases). Looked up from germline, CDR1 is SGHTA and CDR2 is FQGNSA. The CDR3 is made up of 16 amino acids. The V and J ends lost 5 bases and 0 bases respectively, with 14 bases between them.